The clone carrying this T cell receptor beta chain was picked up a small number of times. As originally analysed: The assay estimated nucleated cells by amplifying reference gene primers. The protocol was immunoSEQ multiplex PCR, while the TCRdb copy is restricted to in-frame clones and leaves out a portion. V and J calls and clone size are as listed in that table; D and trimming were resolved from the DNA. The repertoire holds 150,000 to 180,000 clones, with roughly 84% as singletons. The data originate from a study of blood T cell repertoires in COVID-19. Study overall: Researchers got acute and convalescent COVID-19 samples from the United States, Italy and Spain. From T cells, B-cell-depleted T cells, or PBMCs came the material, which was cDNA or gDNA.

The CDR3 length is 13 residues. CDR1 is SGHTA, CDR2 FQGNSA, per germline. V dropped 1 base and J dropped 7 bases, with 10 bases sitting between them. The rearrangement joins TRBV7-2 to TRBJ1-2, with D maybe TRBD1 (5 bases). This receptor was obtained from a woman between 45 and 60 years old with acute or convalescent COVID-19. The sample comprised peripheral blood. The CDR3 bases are TGTGCCAGCAGCTTAGGGACACCGGCTGGCTACACCTTC. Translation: CASSLGTPAGYTF.